One sample yielded the 24 T cell receptor beta chains listed below, sequenced in a study of beta chain features in type 1 diabetes. TCRB transcripts that were expressed got sequenced, as all of the isolated RNA had been reverse transcribed. Sequencing used immunoSEQ multiplex PCR; TCRdb keeps in-frame clones, though not all of them. The repertoire holds 970,000 or so clones, with roughly a sixth as singletons. Sequenced input: naive CD4+ T cells from blood. The receptor source for this set is a woman between 18 and 29 years old in good health.

A few counts support this clone. The chain joins TRBV28 to TRBJ2-1, with 10 bases that match TRBD2. From germline, CDR1 is MDHEN and CDR2 SYDVKM. This CDR3 has 18 amino acids. The J segment lost 12 bases and the V segment lost 5 bases, leaving 22 bases of the junction unmatched. The CDR3: CASSPRPSTSGISGGQFF. CDR3 sequence (DNA): TGTGCCAGCAGTCCGAGGCCCTCCACTAGCGGGATAAGTGGAGGGCAGTTCTTC. The variable domain in full, with the rest retrieved from reference TRBV28 and TRBJ2-1, is DVKVTQSSRYLVKRTGEKVFLECVQDMDHENMFWYRQDPGLGLRLIYFSYDVKMKEKGDIPEGYSVSREKKERFSLILESASTNQTSMYLCASSPRPSTSGISGGQFFGPGTRLTVL.

This clone was observed a single time. V gene TRBV2 combines with J gene TRBJ2-5; no reliable D call. V gave up 8 bases and J gave up 2 bases, with 12 bases separating them. Germline V gene sequence: CDR1 SNHLY, CDR2 FYNNEI. The CDR3 length is 13 residues. CDR3 loop: CASQSRLQETQYF. As DNA, the CDR3 is TGTGCCAGCCAGAGCCGATTACAAGAGACCCAGTACTTC.

This sequence joins TRBV5-1 and TRBJ1-1; a weak D match, TRBD1 (6 bases). Germline CDR1 is SGHRS and CDR2 is YFSETQ. The V end was cut by 0 bases, the J end by 3 bases, with 12 bases between. This CDR3 region has 15 residues. In nucleotides, the CDR3 is TGCGCCAGCAGCTTGGTACAGGGTACGGACACTGAAGCTTTCTTT. Amino acid sequence: CASSLVQGTDTEAFF.

A few counts support this clone. The V and J genes are TRBV7-2 and TRBJ2-1; D tentatively reads TRBD1 or TRBD2 (5 bases each). Germline CDR1 reads SGHTA; CDR2 reads FQGNSA. The CDR3 totals 14 residues. Trimming pared 3 bases from V and 8 bases from J, leaving 14 bases between. CDR3 coding DNA: TGTGCCAGCAGCTTCCCCCGGGACGCCCATGAGCAGTTCTTC. It is translated as CASSFPRDAHEQFF.

In DNA form, the CDR3 reads TGTGCCAGCAGCCAATGGGGTATCAGGGGGGCCGTGATTGTTGGAGCTTTCTTT. Translated: CASSQWGIRGAVIVGAFF. V gene TRBV4-2 combines with J gene TRBJ1-1; 7 nucleotides agree with TRBD1. Germline loops: CDR1 LGHNA, CDR2 YNFKEQ. CDR3 length: 18 amino acids. With V trimmed by 2 bases and J by 10 bases, 22 bases remained unmatched.

The rearrangement uses TRBV28 and TRBJ1-3, with D hard to call. This CDR3 has 15 amino acids. Per the germline V gene, CDR1 is MDHEN and CDR2 is SYDVKM. V was pared by 1 base and J by 2 bases, with 9 bases between. In DNA form, the CDR3 reads TGTGCCAGCAGTTTATTTTTTCCCGCTGGAAACACCATATATTTT. Amino acids: CASSLFFPAGNTIYF.

The CDR3 spells CAISPVDNQPQHF. DNA for the CDR3: TGTGCCATCAGTCCAGTCGACAATCAGCCCCAGCATTTT. The chain has TRBV10-3 and TRBJ1-5; no reliable D call. V lost 5 bases and J 3 bases, leaving 8 bases between the germline ends. Per germline, CDR1 ENHRY and CDR2 SYGVKD. The CDR3 length is 13 residues.

The chain carries TRBV28 and TRBJ1-5; D remains unclear. CDR3 length equals 13 residues. Germline V gene lookup returns CDR1 MDHEN and CDR2 SYDVKM. The V gene lost 2 bases and the J gene lost 5 bases, with 7 bases spanning the gap. The CDR3 loop is CASSLTGYQPQHF. In DNA, the CDR3 is TGTGCCAGCAGTTTAACCGGGTATCAGCCCCAGCATTTT.

This chain links TRBV6-6 with TRBJ2-7; TRBD1 aligns across 9 bases. The V gene's germline CDR1 is MNHNY and CDR2 SVGAGI (reference sequence). V shed 1 base, J shed 6 bases, and the junction held 4 bases outside the gene matches. The CDR3 covers 14 residues. The CDR3 nucleotides are TGTGCCAGCAGTTACTTGGGACAGGGCGGCGAGCAGTACTTC. Amino acids: CASSYLGQGGEQYF.

J is TRBJ1-2 and V is TRBV28, with D perhaps TRBD1 (6 bases). V lost 5 bases and J 2 bases, leaving 18 bases between the germline ends. CDR1 is MDHEN, CDR2 SYDVKM, per germline. This CDR3 has 16 residues. CDR3 loop: CASSMAGTPKNYGYTF. DNA for the CDR3: TGTGCCAGCAGTATGGCCGGGACACCAAAAAACTATGGCTACACCTTC.

This chain uses TRBV9 with TRBJ2-7; 7 nucleotides line up with TRBD1. CDR1 is SGDLS and CDR2 is YYNGEE in the germline V gene. J lost 5 bases, V lost 4 bases, and 12 bases had no gene match. The CDR3 has 15 amino acids. Here the CDR3 DNA reads TGTGCCAGCAGCCGCTGGGCCGAGACAGGGCACGAGCAGTACTTC. Translation gives CASSRWAETGHEQYF.

The table lists this clone with a few counts. The CDR3 reads CASTQLAGVEQYF. As DNA, the CDR3 is TGTGCCAGCACCCAACTAGCGGGAGTTGAGCAGTACTTC. This sequence joins TRBV7-9 and TRBJ2-7, with 11 bases lining up with TRBD2. The CDR3 spans 13 residues. Germline V gives CDR1 SEHNR, CDR2 FQNEAQ (reference sequence). With V trimmed by 7 bases and J by 7 bases, 6 bases remained unmatched.

In this sample, this clone turned up a few times. The V and J genes are TRBV5-1 and TRBJ2-2; 8 nucleotides agree with TRBD2. V lost 4 bases to trimming and J lost 3 bases; unmatched junction nucleotides: 2. This CDR3 comprises 14 residues. In germline, CDR1 is SGHRS, CDR2 YFSETQ. As DNA, the CDR3 is TGCGCCAGCAGCCCGACTAGCGACACCGGGGAGCTGTTTTTT. This encodes CASSPTSDTGELFF.

The chain has TRBV15 and TRBJ1-1; tentatively, D is TRBD1 (5 bases). The CDR3 covers 13 residues. Trimming left V 4 bases short and J 7 bases short, with 13 bases between. Germline loops: CDR1 LNHNV, CDR2 YYDKDF (reference sequence). The CDR3 DNA sequence: TGTGCCACCAGCACCCGGCGGGACTTTGAAGCTTTCTTT. This encodes CATSTRRDFEAFF.

Worth noting for this clone: A junction boundary mismatches the germline segment, possibly from a read error. This chain links TRBV28 with TRBJ2-1, with D perhaps TRBD1 or TRBD2 (5 bases each). This CDR3 has 17 amino acids. Germline CDR1 MDHEN, CDR2 SYDVKM. CDR3 coding DNA: TGCGCCAGCAGTTTAGATCGGTGGGGGATTGCCAACAATGAGCAGTTCTTC. It yields the protein CASSLDRWGIANNEQFF.

The chain has TRBV21-1 and TRBJ2-1. TRBV21-1 is tagged as a pseudogene. This CDR3 region has 12 residues. The CDR3 DNA sequence: TGTGCCAGCGTGCGAAGGAAAAATGAGCAGTTCTTC. The encoded protein is CASVRRKNEQFF.

The chain has TRBV25-1 and TRBJ2-1, with a possible D match to TRBD1 (6 bases). The CDR3 runs 11 residues. Trimming removed 5 bases at V and 15 bases at J, with 14 bases between. Looked up from germline, CDR1 is MGHDK and CDR2 is SYGVNS. The CDR3 region has the DNA TGTGCCAGCAGTATGGACAGAGGAGTGTTCTTC. Encoded protein: CASSMDRGVFF.

The gene calls are TRBV10-2 and TRBJ1-1; D is ambiguous. The CDR3 consists of 13 residues. Trimming removed 10 bases at V and 0 bases at J, with 12 bases between. The V gene's germline CDR1 is WSHSY and CDR2 SAAADI. CDR3 protein: CATTEDLNTEAFF. In DNA, the CDR3 is TGCGCCACCACGGAGGATTTGAACACTGAAGCTTTCTTT.

The chain combines TRBV27 with TRBJ2-6, with D uncertain. The germline V and J ends were trimmed by 3 bases and 2 bases, with 11 bases remaining between them. CDR3 length equals 16 residues. CDR1 is MNHEY, CDR2 SMNVEV, per germline (reference sequence). The DNA for the CDR3 is TGTGCCAGCAGTTTGCGGAGTACAGCTGGGGCCAACGTCCTGACTTTC. Translated: CASSLRSTAGANVLTF.

The chain couples TRBV29-1 to TRBJ1-1, with D tentatively TRBD1 (6 bases). Germline-derived CDR1 and CDR2 are SQVTM and ANQGSEA. V gave up 4 bases and J gave up 0 bases, with 15 bases separating them. The length of the CDR3 is 15 residues. CDR3 sequence reads: CSVVSASGVNTEAFF. CDR3 coding DNA: TGCAGCGTTGTCTCGGCTTCAGGGGTGAACACTGAAGCTTTCTTT.

The V gene is TRBV27, the J gene TRBJ1-1, with D unresolved. There are 12 residues in the CDR3. Per the germline V gene, CDR1 is MNHEY and CDR2 is SMNVEV (reference sequence). Trimming stripped 7 bases from V and 5 bases from J, with 11 bases between. The CDR3, as DNA: TGTGCCAGCAAAAAGGGTGGTACTGAAGCTTTCTTT. Its protein is CASKKGGTEAFF.

This chain uses TRBV7-9 with TRBJ1-1, with TRBD1 as a possible D gene (5 bases). Trimming pared 5 bases from V and 1 base from J, leaving 11 bases between. Germline V CDR1 and CDR2: SEHNR, FQNEAQ (reference sequence). The CDR3 length is 14 residues. The DNA for the CDR3 is TGTGCCAGCAGCCCGAATACAGGGAACACTGAAGCTTTCTTT. Protein product: CASSPNTGNTEAFF.

This chain joins TRBV28 and TRBJ1-1, with no clear D. CDR3 length: 14 amino acids. Germline V lookup: CDR1 MDHEN, CDR2 SYDVKM. The V end was cut by 7 bases, the J end by 8 bases, with 20 bases between. The CDR3 sequence: CASNSQTPAGEAFF. The DNA of the CDR3 is TGTGCCAGCAATAGCCAAACCCCGGCTGGGGAAGCTTTCTTT.

This chain links TRBV5-4 with TRBJ2-7, with 8 bases lining up with TRBD2. Losses at the gene ends were 4 bases for V and 6 bases for J; bases not matched to a gene: 15. Germline V gene data show CDR1 as SGHNT and CDR2 as YYREEE (reference sequence). CDR3 length: 16 residues. The CDR3 DNA reads TGTGCCAGCAGCCCGTGGAGGGCGGGGGGATTAGGCGAGCAGTACTTC. Translated: CASSPWRAGGLGEQYF.